These 8 T cell receptor beta chains were sequenced from one sample in a study of cytotoxic CD8 clonotypes in ibrutinib-treated CLL. The method was immunoSEQ multiplex PCR; TCRdb's version includes in-frame clones alone and lacks a portion of them. Found here are some 150,000 clones, approximately 80% of them singletons; the top ten hold approximately 28%. Source: PBMCs, taken after 12 months of ibrutinib treatment. These receptors all come from a human donor with chronic lymphocytic leukemia.

The chain carries TRBV4-1 and TRBJ2-7; D remains ambiguous. This CDR3 is 13 amino acids long. The germline gives CDR1 MGHRA, CDR2 YSYEKL. The V end was cut by 0 bases, the J end by 6 bases, with 9 bases between. CDR3 DNA: TGCGCCAGCAGCCAAGATCATGCGGCCGAGCAGTACTTC. It yields the protein CASSQDHAAEQYF.

This chain connects TRBV7-9 to TRBJ2-7, with 7 nucleotides matching TRBD1. J gave up 4 bases and V 5 bases, and 8 bases lay outside the gene matches. The CDR3 spans 14 residues. Per the germline V gene, CDR1 is SEHNR and CDR2 is FQNEAQ (reference sequence). Here the CDR3 DNA reads TGTGCCAGCAGCACCGGGACAGCTCTATACGAGCAGTACTTC. It encodes CASSTGTALYEQYF.

The V and J genes are TRBV27 and TRBJ2-7, with D maybe TRBD1 (5 bases). The germline gives CDR1 MNHEY, CDR2 SMNVEV (reference sequence). The CDR3 is 13 residues long. V was pared by 6 bases and J by 4 bases, with 13 bases between. The CDR3 sequence is CASRRSGPYEQYF. Here the CDR3 DNA reads TGTGCCAGCAGAAGATCAGGGCCGTACGAGCAGTACTTC.

This rearrangement joins TRBV27 to TRBJ1-3, with a weak D call TRBD1 (5 bases). The CDR3 extends over 14 amino acids. Germline V CDR1 and CDR2: MNHEY, SMNVEV (reference sequence). The ends were cut back, 2 bases at V and 3 bases at J, with 8 bases in the middle. DNA of the CDR3: TGTGCCAGCAGTTTACAGGGAGATGGAAACACCATATATTTT. Residues: CASSLQGDGNTIYF.

The chain links TRBV29-1 to TRBJ1-2, with D hard to call. V lost 5 bases and J lost 7, with 14 bases in between. The CDR3 contains 12 residues. Germline CDR1 SQVTM, CDR2 ANQGSEA. CDR3 protein: CSVPPIDFGYTF. The DNA for the CDR3 is TGCAGCGTTCCGCCAATAGATTTTGGCTACACCTTC.

The chain is built from TRBV15 and TRBJ2-2; perhaps TRBD1 as D (5 bases). This CDR3 comprises 14 residues. Germline assignment: CDR1 LNHNV and CDR2 YYDKDF (reference sequence). V dropped 8 bases and J dropped 5 bases, with 15 bases sitting between them. The CDR3 DNA sequence: TGTGCCACCGGGATGGGGCAGGGTACCGGGGAGCTGTTTTTT. Protein sequence: CATGMGQGTGELFF.

The chain uses TRBV7-9 and TRBJ1-2; TRBD1 matches 9 bases. V dropped 1 base and J dropped 4; count of bases not matched to a gene: 1. CDR1 is SEHNR and CDR2 is FQNEAQ in the germline V gene (reference sequence). The CDR3 extends over 14 amino acids. The CDR3 bases are TGTGCCAGCAGCTTAGGGGACAGGGCCTATGGCTACACCTTC. It translates to CASSLGDRAYGYTF. Full variable domain (missing parts from reference TRBV7-9 and TRBJ1-2): DTGVSQNPRHKITKRGQNVTFRCDPISEHNRLYWYRQTLGQGPEFLTYFQNEAQLEKSRLLSDRFSAERPKGSFSTLEIQRTEQGDSAMYLCASSLGDRAYGYTFGSGTRLTVV.

This clone was recorded only once. The chain recombines TRBV5-4 with TRBJ2-3, with TRBD1 identical over 7 bases. The V segment lost 5 bases and the J segment 0 bases; nucleotides outside the gene matches: 9. Germline loops: CDR1 SGHNT, CDR2 YYREEE (reference sequence). There are 16 residues in the CDR3. The CDR3 bases are TGTGCCAGCAGAAAACCGGGACAGACTAGCACAGATACGCAGTATTTT. Translating it yields CASRKPGQTSTDTQYF.